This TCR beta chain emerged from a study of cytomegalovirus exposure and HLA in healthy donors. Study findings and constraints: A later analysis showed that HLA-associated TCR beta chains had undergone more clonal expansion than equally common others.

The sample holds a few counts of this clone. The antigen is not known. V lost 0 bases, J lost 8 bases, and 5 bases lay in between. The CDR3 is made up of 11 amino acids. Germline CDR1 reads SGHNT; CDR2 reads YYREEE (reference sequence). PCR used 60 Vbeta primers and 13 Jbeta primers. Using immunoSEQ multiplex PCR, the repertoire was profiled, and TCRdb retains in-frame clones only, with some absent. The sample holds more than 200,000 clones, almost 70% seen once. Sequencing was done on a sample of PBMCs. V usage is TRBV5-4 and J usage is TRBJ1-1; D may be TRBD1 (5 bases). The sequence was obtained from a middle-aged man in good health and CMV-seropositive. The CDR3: CASSLDREAFF. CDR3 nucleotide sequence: TGTGCCAGCAGCTTGGACAGGGAAGCTTTCTTT.